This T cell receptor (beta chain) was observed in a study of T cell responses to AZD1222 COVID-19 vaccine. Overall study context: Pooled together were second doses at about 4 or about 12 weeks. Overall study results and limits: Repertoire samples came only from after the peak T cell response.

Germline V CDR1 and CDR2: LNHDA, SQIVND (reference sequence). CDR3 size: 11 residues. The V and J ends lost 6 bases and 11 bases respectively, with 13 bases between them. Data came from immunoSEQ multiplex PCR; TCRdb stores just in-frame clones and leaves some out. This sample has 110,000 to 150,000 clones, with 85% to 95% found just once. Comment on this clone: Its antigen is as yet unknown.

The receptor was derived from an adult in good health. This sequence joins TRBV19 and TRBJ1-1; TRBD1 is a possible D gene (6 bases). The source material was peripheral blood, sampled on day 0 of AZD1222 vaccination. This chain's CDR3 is CASRKTGLAFF. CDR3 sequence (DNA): TGTGCCAGTAGGAAAACAGGGTTGGCTTTCTTT.